The 16 T cell receptor beta chains below all came from one sample that was sequenced in a study of T-cell memory formation after mild COVID-19. TCRdb re-analysed the 5' RACE reads in MiXCR, keeping a single row per CDR3 protein. The data contain about 310,000 distinct CDR3 sequences, less than 20% of them singletons. Specimen: PBMCs or a T cell subset sorted from them (not recorded which). Receptors were obtained from a man aged 18 to 35 who had mild COVID-19 (a few samples of this study predate the infection). Cell type and time point are not known.

This clonotype was seen more than once but under ten times. The chain links TRBV20-1 to TRBJ2-2, with TRBD2 matching over 10 bases. This CDR3 spans 16 amino acids. Germline V gene sequence: CDR1 DFQATT, CDR2 SNEGSKA (reference sequence). Losses at the gene ends were 2 bases for V and 2 bases for J; bases not matched to a gene: 5. The CDR3 nucleotides read TGCAGTGCTAGACCCCGGACTAGCGGTAACACCGGGGAGCTGTTTTTT. Translating gives CSARPRTSGNTGELFF.

J is TRBJ2-2 and V is TRBV20-1; no firm D call. V was shortened by 6 bases and J by 7 bases, with 24 bases between the two germline ends. The CDR3 totals 16 residues. CDR1 is DFQATT, CDR2 SNEGSKA, per germline (reference sequence). CDR3 DNA: TGCAGTGCCTCGCCGACTGGAAGACCCTCCGGCGGGGAGCTGTTTTTT. Protein: CSASPTGRPSGGELFF.

V gene TRBV5-6 combines with J gene TRBJ2-2, with D possibly matching TRBD2 (6 bases). Germline V gene data show CDR1 as SGHDT and CDR2 as YYEEEE. The V end was cut by 4 bases, the J end by 6 bases, with 22 bases between. This CDR3 has 17 amino acids. CDR3 DNA: TGTGCCAGCAGCACCACCGGGACTGCGTATACGCCCGGGGAGCTGTTTTTT. As protein: CASSTTGTAYTPGELFF.

In this sample, this clonotype turned up a few times. The chain recombines TRBV4-1 with TRBJ1-5; TRBD1 aligns across 7 bases. The CDR3 is made up of 14 amino acids. V gave up 3 bases and J gave up 10 bases; unmatched junction bases: 9. Germline CDR1 reads MGHRA; CDR2 reads YSYEKL. This chain's CDR3 is CASSQTTGLGPQHF. The CDR3 nucleotides read TGCGCCAGCAGCCAGACGACAGGGCTGGGACCCCAGCATTTT.

V and J are TRBV4-3 and TRBJ1-1; D not resolved. Deletions cut 2 bases from V and 0 bases from J, with 7 bases between. Germline CDR1 reads LGHNA; CDR2 reads YSLEER. The CDR3 is 14 residues long. The CDR3 nucleotides read TGCGCCAGCAGCCAATTGACGGTGAACACTGAAGCTTTCTTT. This translates into CASSQLTVNTEAFF.

V and J are TRBV6-4 and TRBJ1-1; tentative D call: TRBD1 (6 bases). Trimming removed 4 bases from V and 5 bases from J, with 14 bases in between. The CDR3 is 14 residues long. Germline V gene lookup returns CDR1 MRHNA and CDR2 SNTAGT. This CDR3 reads CASSASEGVTEAFF. The CDR3 DNA reads TGTGCCAGCAGTGCTAGTGAGGGGGTGACTGAAGCTTTCTTT.

This clonotype was seen more than once but under ten times. The chain links TRBV20-1 to TRBJ2-7, with 8 positions matching TRBD2. The CDR3 extends over 16 amino acids. V lost 1 base to trimming and J lost 0 bases; unmatched junction nucleotides: 8. The germline CDR1 and CDR2 sequences are DFQATT and SNEGSKA (reference sequence). The CDR3 sequence: CSARVASGRLSYEQYF. The CDR3 DNA follows: TGCAGTGCTAGAGTGGCTAGCGGGCGGCTCTCCTACGAGCAGTACTTC.

The chain has TRBV3-1 and TRBJ2-5; no firm D call. Trimming stripped 1 base from V and 1 base from J, with 16 bases between. The CDR3 length is 17 residues. The V gene's germline CDR1 is LGHDT and CDR2 YNNKEL (reference sequence). CDR3 sequence reads: CASSQAGRAQIQETQYF. CDR3 in DNA: TGTGCCAGCAGCCAAGCCGGCCGGGCCCAAATCCAAGAGACCCAGTACTTC.

This clonotype was recorded many times. V usage is TRBV5-4 and J usage is TRBJ1-2, with 10 bases matching TRBD1. This CDR3 contains 14 residues. Germline V gene sequence: CDR1 SGHNT, CDR2 YYREEE (reference sequence). The V gene end was trimmed by 5 bases and the J gene end by 4 bases; junction bases not matched to a gene: 5. The CDR3 is CASRTGTGVYGYTF. The DNA of the CDR3 is TGTGCCAGCAGAACCGGGACAGGGGTCTATGGCTACACCTTC. The complete variable domain, with remaining parts taken from reference TRBV5-4 and TRBJ1-2, reads ETGVTQSPTHLIKTRGQQVTLRCSSQSGHNTVSWYQQALGQGPQFIFQYYREEENGRGNFPPRFSGLQFPNYSSELNVNALELDDSALYLCASRTGTGVYGYTFGSGTRLTVV.

The chain employs TRBV4-3 and TRBJ1-6; 7 nucleotides match TRBD1. The CDR3 has 14 residues. J was trimmed by 15 bases and V by 0 bases; bases with no gene match: 8. Germline loops: CDR1 LGHNA, CDR2 YSLEER. CDR3 loop: CASSQDGTDRLLHF. The CDR3 coding sequence is TGCGCCAGCAGCCAAGATGGGACAGATCGCCTCCTCCACTTT.

This clonotype was seen a handful of times. The V and J genes are TRBV29-1 and TRBJ1-2, with 10 bases fitting TRBD1. V gave up 5 bases and J gave up 4 bases; unmatched junction bases: 4. Germline assignment: CDR1 SQVTM and CDR2 ANQGSEA. The CDR3 is 13 residues long. The CDR3, as DNA: TGCAGCGTTCGGGGACAGGGGCTCTATGGCTACACCTTC. Translation: CSVRGQGLYGYTF.

This clonotype has only a few counts. The chain is built from TRBV5-6 and TRBJ2-5; D ambiguous. V lost 5 bases, J lost 3 bases, and 17 bases lay in between. The CDR3 is 15 amino acids. Germline loops: CDR1 SGHDT, CDR2 YYEEEE. This chain's CDR3 is CASREPSDGEETQYF. CDR3 nucleotide sequence: TGTGCCAGCAGAGAACCCAGCGATGGGGAAGAGACCCAGTACTTC.

This clonotype was found a few times. One junction end disagrees with the germline gene, perhaps due to a read error. The chain employs TRBV12-3 or TRBV12-4 and TRBJ2-1; TRBD1 agrees at 8 bases. CDR3 length: 15 amino acids. The CDR3 region is CASSLDRGLYNEQFF. CDR3 coding DNA: TGTGCCAGCAGCTTAGACAGGGGACTCTACAATGAGCAGTTCTTC.

The rearrangement links TRBV18 to TRBJ1-5; D uncertain. Per the germline V gene, CDR1 is KGHSH and CDR2 is LQKENI. Trimming shortened V by 2 bases and J by 3 bases, and 8 bases separated the two germline ends. The CDR3 contains 14 residues. The CDR3 region has the DNA TGTGCCAGCTCACCAGAGGAAGCCAATCAGCCCCAGCATTTT. It yields the protein CASSPEEANQPQHF. The full variable domain, rest sourced from reference TRBV18 and TRBJ1-5, is NAGVMQNPRHLVRRRGQEARLRCSPMKGHSHVYWYRQLPEEGLKFMVYLQKENIIDESGMPKERFSAEFPKEGPSILRIQQVVRGDSAAYFCASSPEEANQPQHFGDGTRLSIL.

The gene calls are TRBV7-2 and TRBJ2-3; TRBD2 agrees at 8 bases. Germline CDR1 SGHTA, CDR2 FQGNSA. The CDR3 is 16 residues long. The junction had 15 bases not matched to a gene; V was cut back by 5 bases and J by 8 bases. The CDR3 DNA sequence: TGTGCCAGCAGCACCCTCCCGGGACTAGAAGGGGGTACGCAGTATTTT. This codes for CASSTLPGLEGGTQYF. Using reference TRBV7-2 and TRBJ2-3 for the parts outside the CDR3, the full variable domain is GAGVSQSPSNKVTEKGKDVELRCDPISGHTALYWYRQSLGQGLEFLIYFQGNSAPDKSGLPSDRFSAERTGGSVSTLTIQRTQQEDSAVYLCASSTLPGLEGGTQYFGPGTRLTVL.

The chain combines TRBV6-2 or TRBV6-3 with TRBJ2-3; weak D call: TRBD1 (5 bases). Trimming shortened V by 2 bases and J by 2 bases, and 17 bases separated the two germline ends. This CDR3 contains 17 residues. CDR1 MNHEY and CDR2 SVGEGT come from the germline V gene. The DNA of the CDR3 is TGTGCCAGCAGTTACGTCTTCGGTAGGGGCACCACAGATACGCAGTATTTT. It codes for CASSYVFGRGTTDTQYF.